This entry features one T cell receptor (beta chain) sequence. This specimen belongs to a study of blood T cell repertoires in COVID-19. Original processing notes: Counts of nucleated cells, estimated from reference gene primer amplification, were obtained. TCRdb's table, derived via immunoSEQ multiplex PCR, lists solely in-frame clones and lacks some. That table gives V, J and clone size, and the DNA gave D and trimming. The table has about 64,000 clones, about 80% seen once. Germline V gene sequence: CDR1 SGHRS, CDR2 YFSETQ. Unmatched junction bases numbered 3, after V lost 1 base and J lost 0 bases. The CDR3 is 16 residues long.

Source material: peripheral blood. The clonotype was recovered from a man aged 55-75 years with COVID-19, enrolled during active disease. This chain joins TRBV5-1 and TRBJ2-2; the match to TRBD1 covers 7 bases. CDR3 residues: CASSLQGQANTGELFF. The CDR3 DNA sequence: TGCGCCAGCAGCTTGCAAGGACAGGCGAACACCGGGGAGCTGTTTTTT. Looking up the rest from reference TRBV5-1 and TRBJ2-2 gives the full variable domain: KAGVTQTPRYLIKTRGQQVTLSCSPISGHRSVSWYQQTPGQGLQFLFEYFSETQRNKGNFPGRFSGRQFSNSRSEMNVSTLELGDSALYLCASSLQGQANTGELFFGEGSRLTVL.